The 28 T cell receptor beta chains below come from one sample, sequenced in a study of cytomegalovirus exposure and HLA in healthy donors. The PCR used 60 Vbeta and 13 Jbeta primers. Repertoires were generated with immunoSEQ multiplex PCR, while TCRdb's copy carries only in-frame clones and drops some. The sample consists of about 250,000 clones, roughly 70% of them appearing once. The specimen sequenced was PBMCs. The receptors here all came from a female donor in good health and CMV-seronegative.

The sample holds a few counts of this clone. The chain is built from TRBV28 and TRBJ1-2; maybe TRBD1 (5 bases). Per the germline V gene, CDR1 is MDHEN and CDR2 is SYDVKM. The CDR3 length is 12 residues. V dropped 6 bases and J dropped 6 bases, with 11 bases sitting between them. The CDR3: CASRGQWDGYTF. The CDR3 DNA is TGTGCCAGCAGGGGGCAGTGGGATGGCTACACCTTC.

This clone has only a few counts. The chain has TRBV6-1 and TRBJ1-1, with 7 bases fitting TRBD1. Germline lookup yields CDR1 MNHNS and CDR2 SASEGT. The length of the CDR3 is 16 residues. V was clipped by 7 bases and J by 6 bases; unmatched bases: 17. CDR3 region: CASTDVGDRVVSEAFF. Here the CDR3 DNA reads TGTGCCAGCACTGACGTGGGAGACAGGGTGGTCTCTGAAGCTTTCTTT.

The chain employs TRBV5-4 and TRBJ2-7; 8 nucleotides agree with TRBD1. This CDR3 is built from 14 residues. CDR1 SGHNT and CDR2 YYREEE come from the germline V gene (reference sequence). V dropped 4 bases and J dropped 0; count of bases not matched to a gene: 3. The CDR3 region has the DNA TGTGCCAGCAGCCGGGGACAGGCCTCCTACGAGCAGTACTTC. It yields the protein CASSRGQASYEQYF.

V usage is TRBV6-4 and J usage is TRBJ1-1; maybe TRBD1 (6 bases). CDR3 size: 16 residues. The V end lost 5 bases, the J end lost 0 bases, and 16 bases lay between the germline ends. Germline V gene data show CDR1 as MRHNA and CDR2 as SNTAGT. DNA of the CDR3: TGTGCCAGCAGTTTTGAACCAGGGGTAATGAACACTGAAGCTTTCTTT. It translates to CASSFEPGVMNTEAFF.

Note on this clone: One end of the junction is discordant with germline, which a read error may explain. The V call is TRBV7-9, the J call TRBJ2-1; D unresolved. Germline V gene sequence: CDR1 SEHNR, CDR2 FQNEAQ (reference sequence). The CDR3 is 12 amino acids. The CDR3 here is CSSSLEYGEQFF. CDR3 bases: TGTTCCAGCAGCTTAGAATACGGTGAGCAGTTCTTC.

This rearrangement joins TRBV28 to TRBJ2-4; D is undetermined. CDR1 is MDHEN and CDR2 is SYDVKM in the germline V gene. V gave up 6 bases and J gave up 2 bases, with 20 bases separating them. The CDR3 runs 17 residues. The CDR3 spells CASSAGGFAVSKNIQYF. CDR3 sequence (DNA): TGTGCCAGCAGCGCCGGCGGATTCGCCGTCTCCAAAAACATTCAGTACTTC.

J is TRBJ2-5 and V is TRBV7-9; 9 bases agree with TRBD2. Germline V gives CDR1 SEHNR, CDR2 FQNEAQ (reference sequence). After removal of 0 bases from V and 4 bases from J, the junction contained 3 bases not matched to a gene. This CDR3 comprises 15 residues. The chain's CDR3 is CASSLALLAGETQYF. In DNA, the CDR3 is TGTGCCAGCAGCTTAGCGCTACTAGCGGGAGAGACCCAGTACTTC.

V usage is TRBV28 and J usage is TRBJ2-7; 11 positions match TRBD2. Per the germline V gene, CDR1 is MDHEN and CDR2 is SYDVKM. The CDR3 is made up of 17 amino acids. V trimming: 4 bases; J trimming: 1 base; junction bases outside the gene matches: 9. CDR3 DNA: TGTGCCAGCAGTTATGTACTAGCGGGAGAATTGTCCTACGAGCAGTACTTC. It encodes CASSYVLAGELSYEQYF.

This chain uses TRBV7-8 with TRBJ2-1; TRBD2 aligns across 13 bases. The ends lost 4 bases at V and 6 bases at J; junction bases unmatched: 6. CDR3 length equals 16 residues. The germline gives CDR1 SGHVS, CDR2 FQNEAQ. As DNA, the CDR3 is TGTGCCAGCAGCTGGACTAGCGGGAGACTATTCAATGAGCAGTTCTTC. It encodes CASSWTSGRLFNEQFF. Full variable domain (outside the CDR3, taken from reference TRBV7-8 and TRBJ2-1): GAGVSQSPRYKVAKRGQDVALRCDPISGHVSLFWYQQALGQGPEFLTYFQNEAQLDKSGLPSDRFFAERPEGSVSTLKIQRTQQEDSAVYLCASSWTSGRLFNEQFFGPGTRLTVL.

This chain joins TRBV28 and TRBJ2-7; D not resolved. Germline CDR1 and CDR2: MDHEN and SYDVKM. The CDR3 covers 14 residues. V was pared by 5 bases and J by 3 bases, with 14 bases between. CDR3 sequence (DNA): TGTGCCAGCAGTCCCCAGAGACATAGCTACGAGCAGTACTTC. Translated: CASSPQRHSYEQYF.

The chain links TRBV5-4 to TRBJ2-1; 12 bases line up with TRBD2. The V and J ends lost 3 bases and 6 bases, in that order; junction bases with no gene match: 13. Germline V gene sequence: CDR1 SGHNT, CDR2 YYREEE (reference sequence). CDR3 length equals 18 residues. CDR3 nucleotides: TGTGCCAGCAGCTCCGGGACTAGCGGGTCCATCCTACGCAATGAGCAGTTCTTC. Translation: CASSSGTSGSILRNEQFF.

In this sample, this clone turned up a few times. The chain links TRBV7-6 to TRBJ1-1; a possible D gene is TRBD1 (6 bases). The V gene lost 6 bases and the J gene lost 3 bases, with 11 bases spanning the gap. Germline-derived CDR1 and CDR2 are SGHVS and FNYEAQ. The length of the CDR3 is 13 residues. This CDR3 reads CASRRTEYTEAFF. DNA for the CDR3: TGTGCCAGCAGGCGGACAGAATACACTGAAGCTTTCTTT.

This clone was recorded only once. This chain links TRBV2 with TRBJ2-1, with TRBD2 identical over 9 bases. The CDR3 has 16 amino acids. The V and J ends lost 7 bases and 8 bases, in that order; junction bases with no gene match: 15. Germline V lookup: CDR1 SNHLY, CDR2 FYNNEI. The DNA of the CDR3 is TGTGCCAGCATGGTGATTACTAGCGGGCGACGCGATGAGCAGTTCTTC. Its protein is CASMVITSGRRDEQFF.

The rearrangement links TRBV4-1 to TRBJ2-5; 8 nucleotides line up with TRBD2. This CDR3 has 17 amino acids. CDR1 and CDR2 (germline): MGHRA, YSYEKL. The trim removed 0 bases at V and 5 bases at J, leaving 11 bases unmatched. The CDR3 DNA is TGCGCCAGCAGCCAAGAAGGTTCGGGAGGGCGGGGGGAGACCCAGTACTTC. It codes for CASSQEGSGGRGETQYF.

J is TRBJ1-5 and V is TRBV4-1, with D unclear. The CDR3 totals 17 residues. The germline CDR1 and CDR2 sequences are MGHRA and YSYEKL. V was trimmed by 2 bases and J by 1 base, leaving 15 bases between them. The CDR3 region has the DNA TGCGCCAGCAGCCAAAACCCCGCGCCTCCAAGCAATCAGCCCCAGCATTTT. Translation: CASSQNPAPPSNQPQHF.

CDR3 DNA sequence: TGTGCCAGCAGCGTAGGTAGCAGTTCCTACGAGCAGTACTTC. It specifies CASSVGSSSYEQYF. J is TRBJ2-7 and V is TRBV9; the D is unclear. CDR3 length: 14 residues. The germline V gene has CDR1 SGDLS and CDR2 YYNGEE. V was clipped by 0 bases and J by 1 base, with 8 bases between them.

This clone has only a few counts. The CDR3 is CASRYLAGNEQFF. The CDR3 DNA reads as TGCGCCAGCCGATATTTAGCGGGAAATGAGCAGTTCTTC. The chain recombines TRBV5-1 with TRBJ2-1; the match to TRBD2 covers 8 bases. CDR3 size: 13 residues. Germline V gives CDR1 SGHRS, CDR2 YFSETQ. V shed 7 bases, J shed 7 bases, and the junction held 7 bases outside the gene matches.

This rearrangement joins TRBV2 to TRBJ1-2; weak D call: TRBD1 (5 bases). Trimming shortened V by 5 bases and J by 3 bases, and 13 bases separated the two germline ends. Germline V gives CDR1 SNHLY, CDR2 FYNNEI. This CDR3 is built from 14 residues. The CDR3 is CASSRQSADYGYTF. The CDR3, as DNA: TGTGCCAGCAGTAGACAGTCGGCGGACTATGGCTACACCTTC.

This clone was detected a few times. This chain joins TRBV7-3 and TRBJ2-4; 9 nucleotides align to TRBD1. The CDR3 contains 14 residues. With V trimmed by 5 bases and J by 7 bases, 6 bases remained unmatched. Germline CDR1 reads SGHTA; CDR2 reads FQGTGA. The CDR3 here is CASSPGQGYNIQYF. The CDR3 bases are TGTGCCAGCAGCCCGGGACAGGGTTATAACATTCAGTACTTC. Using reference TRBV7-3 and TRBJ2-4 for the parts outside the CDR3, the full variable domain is GAGVSQTPSNKVTEKGKYVELRCDPISGHTALYWYRQSLGQGPEFLIYFQGTGAADDSGLPNDRFFAVRPEGSVSTLKIQRTERGDSAVYLCASSPGQGYNIQYFGAGTRLSVL.

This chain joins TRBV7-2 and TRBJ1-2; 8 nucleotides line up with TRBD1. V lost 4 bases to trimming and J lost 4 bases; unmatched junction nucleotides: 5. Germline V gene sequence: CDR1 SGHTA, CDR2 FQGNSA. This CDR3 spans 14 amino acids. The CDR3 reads CASSSGTGSYGYTF. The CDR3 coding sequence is TGTGCCAGCAGCTCCGGGACAGGCAGCTATGGCTACACCTTC.

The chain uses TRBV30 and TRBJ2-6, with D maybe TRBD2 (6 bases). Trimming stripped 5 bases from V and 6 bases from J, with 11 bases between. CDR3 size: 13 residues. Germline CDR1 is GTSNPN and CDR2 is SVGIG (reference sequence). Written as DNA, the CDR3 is TGTGCCTGGGAGGTAGCGGCGGCCAACGTCCTGACTTTC. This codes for CAWEVAAANVLTF.

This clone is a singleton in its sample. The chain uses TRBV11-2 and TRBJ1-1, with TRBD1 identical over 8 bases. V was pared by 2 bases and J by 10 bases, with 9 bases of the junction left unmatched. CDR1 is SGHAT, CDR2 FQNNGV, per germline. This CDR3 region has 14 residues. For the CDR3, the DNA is TGTGCCAGCAGCTTACAATCCAGGGGGCGGAGAGCTTTCTTT. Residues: CASSLQSRGRRAFF.

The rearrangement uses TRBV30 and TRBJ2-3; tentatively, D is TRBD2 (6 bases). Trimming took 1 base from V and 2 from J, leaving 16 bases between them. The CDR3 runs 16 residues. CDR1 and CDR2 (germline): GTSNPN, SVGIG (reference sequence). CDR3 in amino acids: CAWSALGSGYTDTQYF. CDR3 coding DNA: TGTGCCTGGAGTGCTTTGGGTAGCGGTTACACAGATACGCAGTATTTT.

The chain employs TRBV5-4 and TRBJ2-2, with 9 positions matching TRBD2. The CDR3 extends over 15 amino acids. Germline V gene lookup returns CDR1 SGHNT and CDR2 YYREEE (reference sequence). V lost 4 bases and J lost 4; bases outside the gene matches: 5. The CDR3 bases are TGTGCCAGCAGCCTACCGGGACTAGCCACCGGGGAGCTGTTTTTT. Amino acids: CASSLPGLATGELFF.

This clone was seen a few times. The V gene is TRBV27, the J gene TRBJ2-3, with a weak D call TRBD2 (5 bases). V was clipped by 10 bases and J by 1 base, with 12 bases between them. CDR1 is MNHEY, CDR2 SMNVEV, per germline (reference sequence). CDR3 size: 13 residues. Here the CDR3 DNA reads TGTGCCATCACATTGGAGGGCACAGATACGCAGTATTTT. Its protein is CAITLEGTDTQYF.

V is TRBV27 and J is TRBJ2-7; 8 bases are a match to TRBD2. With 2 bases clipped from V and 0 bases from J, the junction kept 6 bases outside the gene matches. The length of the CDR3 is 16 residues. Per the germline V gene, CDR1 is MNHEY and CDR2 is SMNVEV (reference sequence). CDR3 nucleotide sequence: TGTGCCAGCAGTTTAGTTAGCGGGGAACTCTCCTACGAGCAGTACTTC. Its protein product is CASSLVSGELSYEQYF.

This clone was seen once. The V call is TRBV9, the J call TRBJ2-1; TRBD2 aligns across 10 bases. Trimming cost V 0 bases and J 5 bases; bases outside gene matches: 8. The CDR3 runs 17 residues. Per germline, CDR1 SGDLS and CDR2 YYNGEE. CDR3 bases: TGTGCCAGCAGCGTAGGCCGAACTAGCGGGGTAAACAATGAGCAGTTCTTC. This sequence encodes CASSVGRTSGVNNEQFF.

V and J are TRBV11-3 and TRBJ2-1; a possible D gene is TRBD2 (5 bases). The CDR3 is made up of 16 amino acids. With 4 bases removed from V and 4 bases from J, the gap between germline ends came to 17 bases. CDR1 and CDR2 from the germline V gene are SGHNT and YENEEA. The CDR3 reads CASSSPRVPPYNEQFF. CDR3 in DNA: TGTGCCAGCAGCTCCCCGCGGGTTCCTCCGTACAATGAGCAGTTCTTC.